The clone carrying this T cell receptor beta chain was seen once. The entry originates in a study of CD8 T cells in Susac syndrome. Study-level information: Patients with Susac syndrome, at blood draw, were therapy-naive, on corticosteroids, or on intravenous immunoglobulin alone.

When the RNA was reverse transcribed, random hexamers were used with an input of about 0.45 to 1 ug. Each CDR3 protein is one row after TCRdb ran MiXCR on the immunoSEQ multiplex PCR reads. Counted here are around 130,000 distinct CDR3 sequences, 96% occurring once; the ten biggest clones make up about 0.13%. The V and J ends lost 5 bases and 1 base, in that order; junction bases with no gene match: 6. The CDR3 covers 15 residues. The chain is built from TRBV12-3 or TRBV12-4 and TRBJ2-7; 9 nucleotides align to TRBD1. The clonotype originates from a human donor with Susac syndrome. The specimen sequenced was CD4+ T cells from PBMCs. CDR3 sequence (DNA): TGTGCCAGCAGTCCCCGGGACAGGGTGTCCTACGAGCAGTACTTC. This codes for CASSPRDRVSYEQYF.